Listed here are 14 T cell receptor beta chains from one sample, sequenced in a study of T-cell reconstitution after alpha-beta-depleted transplantation in children. Unique molecular identifiers were used to barcode this TCRbeta library. TCRdb processed the PCR reads anew with MiXCR; each CDR3 protein has one entry. Of approximately 500,000 distinct CDR3 sequences listed, more than 9% are singletons. The sample in question was PBMCs, obtained before TCRalphabeta/CD19-depleted stem cell transplant. The source of these receptors is a child aged 2 to 10 with inherited bone marrow failure, due to receive a stem cell transplant.

The chain combines TRBV29-1 with TRBJ1-2; D ambiguous. V was trimmed by 0 bases and J by 2 bases, leaving 4 bases between them. The CDR3 runs 12 residues. Germline lookup yields CDR1 SQVTM and CDR2 ANQGSEA. CDR3 residues: CSVEDPNYGYTF. CDR3 sequence (DNA): TGCAGCGTTGAAGATCCGAACTATGGCTACACCTTC.

The table lists this clonotype with many counts. This sequence joins TRBV4-3 and TRBJ2-1, with 7 bases lining up with TRBD2. The germline CDR1 and CDR2 sequences are LGHNA and YSLEER. The CDR3 covers 15 residues. The V segment lost 3 bases and the J segment 6 bases; nucleotides outside the gene matches: 8. CDR3 nucleotide sequence: TGCGCCAGCAGCCACGGGACTACGAGGGGCAATGAGCAGTTCTTC. Its protein product is CASSHGTTRGNEQFF.

This clonotype was observed many times. CDR3 in amino acids: CASKDRDNQPQHF. In DNA, the CDR3 is TGTGCCAGCAAGGACAGGGATAATCAGCCCCAGCATTTT. This rearrangement joins TRBV6-6 to TRBJ1-5, with 8 bases matching TRBD1. This CDR3 comprises 13 residues. The ends lost 7 bases at V and 4 bases at J; junction bases unmatched: 3. The germline V gene has CDR1 MNHNY and CDR2 SVGAGI (reference sequence).

The table lists this clonotype with many counts. The chain recombines TRBV5-1 with TRBJ2-7; 8 positions agree with TRBD1. Germline CDR1 reads SGHRS; CDR2 reads YFSETQ. CDR3 length equals 14 residues. V gave up 5 bases and J gave up 2 bases; unmatched junction bases: 6. DNA for the CDR3: TGCGCCAGCAGGGAAGGGACAGGAACCTACGAGCAGTACTTC. Translated: CASREGTGTYEQYF.

This chain uses TRBV9 with TRBJ2-7, with a possible D match to TRBD1 (6 bases). The length of the CDR3 is 14 residues. The V gene's germline CDR1 is SGDLS and CDR2 YYNGEE. With 0 bases removed from V and 4 bases from J, the gap between germline ends came to 11 bases. The chain's CDR3 is CASSVEGQPYEQYF. The CDR3 DNA follows: TGTGCCAGCAGCGTAGAAGGACAGCCGTACGAGCAGTACTTC.

In this sample, this clonotype turned up many times. The rearrangement links TRBV29-1 to TRBJ1-2; no firm D call. Germline V gives CDR1 SQVTM, CDR2 ANQGSEA. V dropped 3 bases and J dropped 2 bases, with 4 bases sitting between them. The CDR3 sequence is 11 residues long. As DNA, the CDR3 is TGCAGCGTTGAGTTCAACTATGGCTACACCTTC. It translates to CSVEFNYGYTF. The entire variable domain, with the rest obtained from reference TRBV29-1 and TRBJ1-2, is as follows: SAVISQKPSRDICQRGTSLTIQCQVDSQVTMMFWYRQQPGQSLTLIATANQGSEATYESGFVIDKFPISRPNLTFSTLTVSNMSPEDSSIYLCSVEFNYGYTFGSGTRLTVV.

This clonotype was found many times. The J gene is TRBJ2-1, the V gene TRBV24-1; D perhaps matches TRBD2 (6 bases). Trimming shortened V by 7 bases and J by 5 bases, and 17 bases separated the two germline ends. From germline, CDR1 is KGHDR and CDR2 SFDVKD. The CDR3 runs 15 residues. CDR3 loop: CATSLSGPNHNEQFF. The DNA of the CDR3 is TGTGCCACCAGCCTTAGCGGCCCCAATCACAATGAGCAGTTCTTC.

This clonotype came up many times. V gene TRBV4-1 combines with J gene TRBJ2-7; D may correspond to TRBD1 or TRBD2 (7 bases each). Germline V gene data show CDR1 as MGHRA and CDR2 as YSYEKL. Trimming removed 2 bases from V and 4 bases from J, with 18 bases in between. The CDR3 loop spans 16 amino acids. In nucleotides, the CDR3 is TGCGCCAGCAGCCAACCTCTGGGGGAGGGGGCTTACGAGCAGTACTTC. It translates to CASSQPLGEGAYEQYF.

As to this clonotype: A read error may explain this, as a much larger clone is one base away. The V and J genes are TRBV7-6 and TRBJ1-3, with D possibly matching TRBD1 (5 bases). The germline CDR1 and CDR2 sequences are SGHVS and FNYEAQ. V lost 5 bases and J lost 0, with 14 bases in between. CDR3 length: 16 residues. In nucleotides, the CDR3 is TGTGCCAGCAGCCACTGGGACGGAAACTCTGGAAACACCATATATTTT. This sequence encodes CASSHWDGNSGNTIYF. Complete variable domain (other parts from reference TRBV7-6 and TRBJ1-3): GAGVSQSPRYKVTKRGQDVALRCDPISGHVSLYWYRQALGQGPEFLTYFNYEAQQDKSGLPNDRFSAERPEGSISTLTIQRTEQRDSAMYRCASSHWDGNSGNTIYFGEGSWLTVV.

The genes are TRBV7-2 and TRBJ2-3; tentative D call: TRBD1 (5 bases). CDR3 size: 15 residues. Germline values: CDR1 SGHTA, CDR2 FQGNSA. V was clipped by 2 bases and J by 1 base, with 10 bases between them. CDR3: CASSLLQGGTDTQYF. The CDR3 DNA reads TGTGCCAGCAGCTTACTTCAGGGCGGCACAGATACGCAGTATTTT.

This CDR3 reads CASSDTRLGASYGYTF. The CDR3 DNA follows: TGTGCCAGCAGTGACACCCGGTTGGGAGCGTCCTATGGCTACACCTTC. The V call is TRBV25-1, the J call TRBJ1-2; D is ambiguous. CDR1 is MGHDK, CDR2 SYGVNS, per germline. The CDR3 consists of 16 residues. V lost 3 bases and J lost 4, with 18 bases in between.

This clonotype was seen repeatedly, ten times or more. This rearrangement joins TRBV7-8 to TRBJ1-1, with 8 bases identical to TRBD1. The CDR3 length is 15 residues. With 2 bases clipped from V and 4 bases from J, the junction kept 6 bases outside the gene matches. Per germline, CDR1 SGHVS and CDR2 FQNEAQ. The CDR3 reads CASSLSGTGFTEAFF. CDR3 in DNA: TGTGCCAGCAGCTTATCCGGGACAGGATTCACTGAAGCTTTCTTT.

The table lists this clonotype with many counts. This chain connects TRBV27 to TRBJ1-4, with 7 nucleotides matching TRBD1. V trimming: 6 bases; J trimming: 8 bases; junction bases outside the gene matches: 9. The CDR3 is 14 residues long. Germline loops: CDR1 MNHEY, CDR2 SMNVEV (reference sequence). The chain's CDR3 is CASRTQGVREKLFF. DNA for the CDR3: TGTGCCAGCAGAACTCAGGGGGTTCGAGAAAAACTGTTTTTT. Complete variable domain (other parts from reference TRBV27 and TRBJ1-4): EAQVTQNPRYLITVTGKKLTVTCSQNMNHEYMSWYRQDPGLGLRQIYYSMNVEVTDKGDVPEGYKVSRKEKRNFPLILESPSPNQTSLYFCASRTQGVREKLFFGSGTQLSVL.

The chain links TRBV11-2 to TRBJ1-1; weak D call: TRBD1 (5 bases). Between the trimmed V and J ends, which lost 5 bases and 5 bases, there was a span of 12 bases. Germline V gene data show CDR1 as SGHAT and CDR2 as FQNNGV. There are 13 residues in the CDR3. The CDR3 region is CASSPWEGTEAFF. CDR3 bases: TGTGCCAGCAGCCCCTGGGAGGGGACTGAAGCTTTCTTT. Full variable domain (missing parts from reference TRBV11-2 and TRBJ1-1): EAGVAQSPRYKIIEKRQSVAFWCNPISGHATLYWYQQILGQGPKLLIQFQNNGVVDDSQLPKDRFSAERLKGVDSTLKIQPAKLEDSAVYLCASSPWEGTEAFFGQGTRLTVV.